Presented here are 20 T cell receptor beta chains from one specimen sequenced in a study of T cell responses to AZD1222 COVID-19 vaccine. Repertoires were generated with immunoSEQ multiplex PCR, while TCRdb's copy carries only in-frame clones and drops some. The sample comprises approximately 120,000 clones, roughly nine tenths of which are singletons, and approximately 4.2% rests with the top ten. Sequencing used peripheral blood, obtained on day 0 of AZD1222 vaccination. The receptors were sampled from an adult in good health.

Written as DNA, the CDR3 is TGTGCCAGCAGCGTAGGGGTAGGGGCAGGGGAAAAACTGTTTTTT. It translates to CASSVGVGAGEKLFF. The chain links TRBV9 to TRBJ1-4, with D perhaps matching TRBD1 (5 bases). The CDR3 is made up of 15 amino acids. The V gene's germline CDR1 is SGDLS and CDR2 YYNGEE. The ends were cut back, 0 bases at V and 8 bases at J, with 14 bases in the middle. Together with reference TRBV9 and TRBJ1-4, the CDR3 gives the full variable domain: DSGVTQTPKHLITATGQRVTLRCSPRSGDLSVYWYQQSLDQGLQFLIQYYNGEERAKGNILERFSAQQFPDLHSELNLSSLELGDSALYFCASSVGVGAGEKLFFGSGTQLSVL.

This clone came up once. The genes are TRBV27 and TRBJ1-1; TRBD1 aligns across 7 bases. Germline CDR1 reads MNHEY; CDR2 reads SMNVEV (reference sequence). Trimming took 5 bases from V and 7 from J; bases not matched to a gene: 13. The CDR3 extends over 15 amino acids. The chain's CDR3 is CASSVGQAPYVEAFF. The CDR3 nucleotides are TGTGCCAGCAGTGTTGGACAGGCCCCCTACGTTGAAGCTTTCTTT.

J is TRBJ1-4 and V is TRBV7-2; 7 bases agree with TRBD1. Unmatched junction bases numbered 6, after V lost 4 bases and J lost 4 bases. The CDR3 sequence is 15 residues long. The germline gives CDR1 SGHTA, CDR2 FQGNSA. The CDR3 sequence is CASSSQGLDNEKLFF. CDR3 in DNA: TGTGCCAGCAGCTCACAGGGGCTGGATAATGAAAAACTGTTTTTT.

V gene TRBV28 combines with J gene TRBJ2-7, with D possibly being TRBD2 (5 bases). This CDR3 comprises 13 residues. Germline CDR1 is MDHEN and CDR2 is SYDVKM. V was pared by 10 bases and J by 3 bases, with 16 bases between. In DNA form, the CDR3 reads TGTGCCATACGGTGGCAGAGGGACTACGAGCAGTACTTC. Amino acids: CAIRWQRDYEQYF.

The genes are TRBV19 and TRBJ1-2, with TRBD1 matching 7 bases. Germline CDR1 is LNHDA and CDR2 is SQIVND (reference sequence). The CDR3 sequence is 16 residues long. The V and J ends lost 4 bases and 2 bases, in that order; junction bases with no gene match: 10. The DNA of the CDR3 is TGTGCCAGTAGTAAGCCGCGACAGGGATTGAACTATGGCTACACCTTC. It encodes CASSKPRQGLNYGYTF.

V and J are TRBV9 and TRBJ2-1, with 8 positions matching TRBD2. Trimming removed 4 bases from V and 10 bases from J; junction bases left unmatched: 16. This CDR3 contains 16 residues. Germline lookup yields CDR1 SGDLS and CDR2 YYNGEE. The CDR3 region has the DNA TGTGCCAGCAGCCCCAAGGTAGCGGGGCCGGTTCGCGAGCAGTTCTTC. Translation: CASSPKVAGPVREQFF.

This clone occurred once. This specimen includes other DNA sequences encoding the same CDR3. The rearrangement uses TRBV28 and TRBJ1-2; D not certain. The V and J ends lost 7 bases and 2 bases respectively, with 5 bases between them. The length of the CDR3 is 11 residues. Germline CDR1 and CDR2: MDHEN and SYDVKM. This CDR3 reads CASIGNYGYTF. The CDR3 nucleotides read TGTGCCAGCATCGGAAACTATGGCTACACCTTC.

V and J are TRBV14 and TRBJ2-5; D might be TRBD2 (6 bases). The CDR3 consists of 13 residues. Germline CDR1 and CDR2: SGHDN and FVKESK. V gave up 2 bases and J gave up 5 bases, with 9 bases separating them. The CDR3 region has the DNA TGTGCCAGCAGCCAATGGGCGGGGGAGACCCAGTACTTC. This gives the protein CASSQWAGETQYF.

The chain carries TRBV19 and TRBJ2-3, with TRBD2 matching over 10 bases. Germline V lookup: CDR1 LNHDA, CDR2 SQIVND (reference sequence). The CDR3 length is 18 residues. V shed 2 bases, J shed 1 base, and the junction held 9 bases outside the gene matches. CDR3: CASSIKGIAGGRTDTQYF. CDR3 bases: TGTGCCAGTAGTATAAAGGGGATAGCGGGAGGCCGCACAGATACGCAGTATTTT.

This sequence joins TRBV7-2 and TRBJ2-5; D may be TRBD2 (7 bases). Germline V gives CDR1 SGHTA, CDR2 FQGNSA. Trimming removed 3 bases at V and 5 bases at J, with 16 bases between. The CDR3 contains 15 residues. CDR3: CASSFITGRGETQYF. Written as DNA, the CDR3 is TGTGCCAGCAGCTTCATAACAGGGCGGGGGGAGACCCAGTACTTC.

The DNA of the CDR3 is TGTGCCAGCAGCTTGGGTGGATATAGCAATCAGCCCCAGCATTTT. Encoded protein: CASSLGGYSNQPQHF. The chain links TRBV7-9 to TRBJ1-5, with unresolved D. CDR1 and CDR2 from the germline V gene are SEHNR and FQNEAQ (reference sequence). This CDR3 is 15 amino acids long. Trimming took off 3 bases at V and 0 bases at J, with 9 bases between the two ends.

The rearrangement uses TRBV14 and TRBJ1-1; TRBD1 agrees at 7 bases. The germline CDR1 and CDR2 sequences are SGHDN and FVKESK. The CDR3 length is 15 residues. Germline trimming cut 0 bases from V and 8 bases from J; bases unmatched to any gene: 9. The CDR3 nucleotides read TGTGCCAGCAGCCAAGAGGTGGGACAGAGGACGGAAGCTTTCTTT. This codes for CASSQEVGQRTEAFF.

The genes are TRBV29-1 and TRBJ1-1; TRBD1 is a possible D gene (5 bases). CDR3 length: 12 residues. Germline CDR1 is SQVTM and CDR2 is ANQGSEA. V lost 8 bases and J lost 1, with 11 bases in between. CDR3 sequence reads: CSHDSKNTEAFF. In DNA form, the CDR3 reads TGCAGCCATGACAGCAAGAACACTGAAGCTTTCTTT.

Many counts were recorded for this clone. The V and J genes are TRBV9 and TRBJ2-5; D may correspond to TRBD1 or TRBD2 (5 bases each). The CDR3 sequence is 14 residues long. V was clipped by 7 bases and J by 4 bases, with 17 bases between them. Germline V gene sequence: CDR1 SGDLS, CDR2 YYNGEE. This chain's CDR3 is CASDPGPNGETQYF. DNA of the CDR3: TGTGCCAGCGACCCGGGACCTAACGGAGAGACCCAGTACTTC.

V and J are TRBV11-3 and TRBJ2-5; 13 positions agree with TRBD2. The J segment lost 5 bases and the V segment lost 5 bases, leaving 8 bases of the junction unmatched. This CDR3 has 16 amino acids. Germline assignment: CDR1 SGHNT and CDR2 YENEEA. CDR3 nucleotides: TGTGCCAGCAGCCACGGACTAGCGGGGGTTCGGGAGACCCAGTACTTC. This gives the protein CASSHGLAGVRETQYF.

The chain links TRBV12-3 or TRBV12-4 to TRBJ1-2, with unresolved D. CDR3 length equals 12 residues. Deletions cut 7 bases from V and 3 bases from J, with 9 bases between. Here the CDR3 DNA reads TGTGCCAGCACCCTCGGGGACTATGGCTACACCTTC. Protein sequence: CASTLGDYGYTF.

The V gene is TRBV6-2 or TRBV6-3, the J gene TRBJ2-1, with D hard to call. The CDR3 sequence is 13 residues long. CDR1 and CDR2 (germline): MNHEY, SVGEGT. Between the trimmed V and J ends, which lost 2 bases and 7 bases, there was a span of 9 bases. The CDR3 DNA reads TGTGCCAGCAGTTACCGTTCGTGGAATGAGCAGTTCTTC. Its protein product is CASSYRSWNEQFF.

The J gene is TRBJ1-3, the V gene TRBV25-1; tentative D call: TRBD1 (6 bases). Germline loops: CDR1 MGHDK, CDR2 SYGVNS. The length of the CDR3 is 16 residues. Trimming removed 3 bases at V and 0 bases at J, with 12 bases between. Here the CDR3 reads CASSEARTASGNTIYF. In DNA form, the CDR3 reads TGTGCCAGCAGTGAGGCACGGACAGCCTCTGGAAACACCATATATTTT.

The V gene is TRBV4-1, the J gene TRBJ1-5, with D possibly TRBD1 on 6 matching bases. Germline values: CDR1 MGHRA, CDR2 YSYEKL. V lost 2 bases and J lost 5, with 13 bases in between. There are 15 residues in the CDR3. The CDR3 region is CASSQRDNGHQPQHF. The CDR3 nucleotides read TGCGCCAGCAGCCAAAGGGACAATGGTCATCAGCCCCAGCATTTT.

The chain carries TRBV28 and TRBJ2-3, with D tentatively TRBD1 (5 bases). The CDR3 extends over 15 amino acids. V gave up 1 base and J gave up 1 base, with 9 bases separating them. The germline V gene encodes CDR1 MDHEN and CDR2 SYDVKM. This CDR3 reads CASSLFGARTDTQYF. CDR3 sequence (DNA): TGTGCCAGCAGTTTATTTGGGGCCCGCACAGATACGCAGTATTTT.